What follows are 8 T cell receptor beta chains derived from one specimen sequenced in a study of T-cell memory formation after mild COVID-19. TCRdb re-called the 5' RACE reads through MiXCR, storing one row per CDR3 protein. Here the sample spans approximately 150,000 distinct CDR3 sequences, approximately 21% being singletons. The source material was PBMCs or a T cell subset sorted from them (not recorded which). The receptor set was obtained from an adult woman who had mild COVID-19 (a few samples of this study predate the infection). Cell type and time point are not known.

The chain uses TRBV19 and TRBJ1-1; 7 nucleotides match TRBD1. V lost 3 bases, J lost 6 bases, and 10 bases stayed unmatched. The germline CDR1 and CDR2 sequences are LNHDA and SQIVND (reference sequence). This CDR3 region has 15 residues. The CDR3 sequence: CASSISGGLVSEAFF. CDR3 sequence (DNA): TGTGCCAGTAGTATCTCAGGGGGGTTGGTATCTGAAGCTTTCTTT.

The table lists this clonotype with a few counts. The chain has TRBV20-1 and TRBJ2-1, with 8 bases matching TRBD2. V dropped 6 bases and J dropped 9; count of bases not matched to a gene: 16. CDR1 and CDR2 from the germline V gene are DFQATT and SNEGSKA (reference sequence). CDR3 length equals 15 residues. This chain's CDR3 is CSARRAGDPAGEQFF. The DNA for the CDR3 is TGCAGTGCCCGGCGAGCGGGGGACCCCGCGGGTGAGCAGTTCTTC.

This clonotype appeared many times. The rearrangement uses TRBV30 and TRBJ2-1, with TRBD2 identical over 7 bases. Losses at the gene ends were 5 bases for V and 8 bases for J; bases not matched to a gene: 6. There are 12 residues in the CDR3. In germline, CDR1 is GTSNPN, CDR2 SVGIG (reference sequence). This CDR3 reads CAWGGTMDEQFF. CDR3 in DNA: TGTGCCTGGGGAGGGACTATGGATGAGCAGTTCTTC.

A few counts support this clonotype. The V and J genes are TRBV2 and TRBJ2-2, with D maybe TRBD2 (6 bases). Germline assignment: CDR1 SNHLY and CDR2 FYNNEI. With 1 base removed from V and 7 bases from J, the gap between germline ends came to 7 bases. The CDR3 sequence is 13 residues long. The CDR3 DNA reads TGTGCCAGCAGTGAAGAGACTAGCGGGGAGCTGTTTTTT. Amino acid sequence: CASSEETSGELFF.

A few counts support this clonotype. The rearrangement uses TRBV7-2 and TRBJ2-2; 7 bases are a match to TRBD2. J was trimmed by 0 bases and V by 5 bases; bases with no gene match: 12. The CDR3 extends over 18 amino acids. Germline CDR1 is SGHTA and CDR2 is FQGNSA. DNA for the CDR3: TGTGCCAGCAGCCCCCGATTGGGTAGCGGGCCGAACACCGGGGAGCTGTTTTTT. Translating gives CASSPRLGSGPNTGELFF.

This clonotype has a handful of counts. V is TRBV10-3 and J is TRBJ2-2, with 9 bases lining up with TRBD2. The CDR3 spans 15 residues. Unmatched junction bases numbered 5, after V lost 4 bases and J lost 5 bases. Germline values: CDR1 ENHRY, CDR2 SYGVKD. The CDR3 sequence is CAISAGLAETGELFF. CDR3 DNA sequence: TGTGCCATCAGTGCGGGACTAGCTGAAACCGGGGAGCTGTTTTTT.

The J gene is TRBJ2-2, the V gene TRBV5-1, with a tentative D call TRBD1 (5 bases). The CDR3 covers 13 residues. CDR1 is SGHRS, CDR2 YFSETQ, per germline. The V gene lost 4 bases and the J gene lost 5 bases, with 9 bases spanning the gap. The CDR3 nucleotides read TGCGCCAGCAGCCAACAGGAGACCGGGGAGCTGTTTTTT. Encoded protein: CASSQQETGELFF.

V gene TRBV5-6 combines with J gene TRBJ2-2; tentative D call: TRBD1 (5 bases). Trimming shortened V by 2 bases and J by 0 bases, and 8 bases separated the two germline ends. CDR3 length equals 15 residues. Germline V CDR1 and CDR2: SGHDT, YYEEEE. The CDR3 DNA reads as TGTGCCAGCAGCTTCCAGGGTACGAACACCGGGGAGCTGTTTTTT. Encoded protein: CASSFQGTNTGELFF.